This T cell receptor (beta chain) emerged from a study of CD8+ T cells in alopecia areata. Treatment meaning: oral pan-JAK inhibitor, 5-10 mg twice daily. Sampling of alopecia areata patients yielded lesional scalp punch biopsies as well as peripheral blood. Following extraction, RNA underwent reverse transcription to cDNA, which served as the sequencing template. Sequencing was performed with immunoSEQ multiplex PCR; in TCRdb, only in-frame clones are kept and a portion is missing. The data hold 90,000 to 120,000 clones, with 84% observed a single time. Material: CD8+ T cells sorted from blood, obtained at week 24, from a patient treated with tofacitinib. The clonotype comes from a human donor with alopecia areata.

CDR3 residues: CASSLDRQGSYNEQFF. The CDR3 region has the DNA TGCGCCAGCAGCTTGGACCGGCAGGGCTCCTACAATGAGCAGTTCTTC. The chain has TRBV5-1 and TRBJ2-1; possible D gene TRBD1, 5 bases. Germline V lookup: CDR1 SGHRS, CDR2 YFSETQ. Trimming removed 0 bases at V and 0 bases at J, with 10 bases between. This CDR3 region has 16 residues.